A single sample is the source of the 2 T cell receptor beta chains below, sequenced in a study of naive and memory T cell subsets. An equimolar mix of two oligonucleotides served as the beta constant-region primer for TRBC1 and TRBC2. From the UMI-ligation and nested PCR reads, TCRdb called clonotypes with MiXCR, one entry per CDR3 protein. The sample shows about 85,000 distinct CDR3 sequences, about an eighth of them seen only once. Sequencing was done on a sample of central memory CD4+ T cells from blood. These receptor sequences come from a human donor in good health.

This chain uses TRBV6-6 with TRBJ1-5; 11 nucleotides agree with TRBD1. V gave up 7 bases and J gave up 0 bases; unmatched junction bases: 17. CDR3 length: 20 amino acids. CDR1 and CDR2 (germline): MNHNY, SVGAGI (reference sequence). CDR3 residues: CASTLTWDRGTDNSNQPQHF. CDR3 nucleotide sequence: TGTGCCAGCACTCTAACATGGGACAGGGGGACCGACAATAGCAATCAGCCCCAGCATTTT.

The CDR3 loop is CASSQEKQSNTGELFF. The CDR3 nucleotides are TGCGCCAGCAGCCAAGAAAAACAGTCTAACACCGGGGAGCTGTTTTTT. The genes are TRBV4-1 and TRBJ2-2; no clear D gene. The CDR3 contains 16 residues. V was cut by 0 bases and J by 2 bases, with 10 bases left in between. Germline CDR1 MGHRA, CDR2 YSYEKL.